What follows describes a single T cell receptor (beta chain). This specimen comes from a study of human T cells and chemical hapten exposure. The library gave individual cDNA molecules unique molecular identifiers. TCRdb re-derived calls from the RACE reads in MiXCR, one entry per CDR3 protein. The sample contains some 200,000 distinct CDR3 sequences, roughly 30% of which appear only once. Time point meaning: pre-sensitization, week 0. Described treatment: therapeutic diphenylcyclopropenone sensitization with weekly scalp DPC. Germline loops: CDR1 MDHEN, CDR2 SYDVKM. This CDR3 contains 14 residues. V lost 5 bases, J lost 8 bases, and 11 bases stayed unmatched.

The sample here was whole blood, taken in connection with sensitization to the hapten diphenylcyclopropenone (DPC). This TCR was recovered from a woman aged 25 to 45 with alopecia areata. Some clones in this sample may be carry-over from other donors' samples. The chain links TRBV28 to TRBJ1-2; 7 bases are shared with TRBD1. The CDR3 DNA reads TGTGCCAGCAGTCTCCGGGACAGCCCCTGGGGCTACACCTTC. Residues: CASSLRDSPWGYTF.